This T cell receptor (beta chain) came from a study of identical twins. TCRdb reanalysed the 5' RACE reads using MiXCR and keeps one entry per CDR3 protein. This sample carries around 480,000 distinct CDR3 sequences, 13% to 15% of them seen once, and the ten largest clones take 0.98%. Concerning this clonotype itself: Its antigen is unidentified.

The CDR3 loop spans 15 amino acids. Germline lookup yields CDR1 SGHRS and CDR2 YFSETQ. V shed 1 base and J shed 3 bases, with 12 bases lying between them. Points from the study as a whole: Out-of-frame alpha sequences shared by twins showed excess low generation probability.

The same specimen was also included in a second study, on yellow fever vaccine responses in identical twins.

This TCR derives from a woman younger than 35 in good health. What was sequenced was CD4+ T cells sorted from blood. The V gene is TRBV5-1, the J gene TRBJ2-3; D remains unclear. The CDR3 coding sequence is TGCGCCAGCAGCTTGTATTCTCGTAGGACAGATACGCAGTATTTT. It is translated as CASSLYSRRTDTQYF.